This record concerns one T cell receptor (beta chain) sequence. Trimming cost V 5 bases and J 2 bases, with 15 bases left between them. In germline, CDR1 is GTSNPN, CDR2 SVGIG (reference sequence). This CDR3 has 15 residues. The data stem from a study of blood T cell repertoires in COVID-19. Whole-study context: Italy, Spain and the United States were the sources of the convalescent and acute COVID-19 samples. PBMCs, B-cell-depleted T cells, or T cells provided the cDNA or gDNA that made up the material.

In the original workflow: Nucleated cell counts were estimated from reference gene primer amplification. Assay used: immunoSEQ multiplex PCR; TCRdb lists only in-frame clones, some missing. V and J calls and clone size are given by that table; D and trimming were obtained from the DNA. The table records some 190,000 clones, about 75% of them present only once. The chain combines TRBV30 with TRBJ2-2, with a tentative D call TRBD1 (5 bases). The clonotype originates from a woman in her fifties or sixties with active or convalescent COVID-19. The specimen was peripheral blood. The CDR3 sequence is CAWDRQSVNTGELFF. In DNA, the CDR3 is TGTGCCTGGGATAGACAGTCTGTTAACACCGGGGAGCTGTTTTTT.